This T cell receptor beta chain came from a study of blood T cell repertoires in COVID-19. This CDR3 contains 15 residues. The V end lost 7 bases, the J end lost 0 bases, and 10 bases lay between the germline ends. Germline values: CDR1 SEHNR, CDR2 FQNEAQ (reference sequence). TCRdb keeps only in-frame clones here, not all; method: immunoSEQ multiplex PCR. The data show roughly 290,000 clones, 70% to 90% seen once. Clinical history reported by participants formed the basis on which cohorts were assigned. The sequenced sample was PBMCs or T cells enriched from blood (not recorded which). The TCR sequence derives from a man aged 25 to 40 who had recovered from COVID-19. The V and J genes are TRBV7-9 and TRBJ1-6; maybe TRBD1 (6 bases). Written as DNA, the CDR3 is TGTGCCAGCACCAGAGGGGGCTCCTATAATTCACCCCTCCACTTT. Translated: CASTRGGSYNSPLHF.